This TCR beta chain is drawn from a study of beta chain features in type 1 diabetes (dated 2018 in TCRdb). The study in broad terms: Mean age, gender distribution, total cell number and subset yield were not different between patients and healthy donors. Regulatory and stem cell-like memory subsets were obtained from only 8 patients and about 8 healthy donors, while naive and central memory subsets were obtained from all 28 donors. In the study, TCRB repertoires of sorted circulating CD4+ T cell subsets from recently diagnosed type 1 diabetes patients were compared with those of matched healthy donors. Across all samples, some 100,000,000 sorted cells were examined, and cell number per subset correlated strongly with RNA yield. Broader findings and caveats from the paper: Sequencing cDNA rather than genomic DNA could over-represent highly expressing activated cells, although activation and CD3 levels did not differ between groups. Only small numbers of individuals were included in the HLA sub-analyses, which left unresolved whether HLA type had any influence on TCRB rearrangement. PCR might favor shorter templates, but patient and control samples were amplified and corrected together, so any skew would affect both groups equally. In all four CD4+ subsets, TCRB CDR3 length was moderately but significantly shorter in type 1 diabetes patients. Naive, central memory and regulatory TCRB repertoires appeared to be more alike among patients than among healthy donors. At VDJ recombination sites, type 1 diabetes patients had fewer insertions and more deleted nucleotides, which implies abnormalities in thymic rearrangement.

Each donor gave one peripheral blood draw, around 100 mL on average, collected into heparinised tubes. A BD FACSAria II was used to sort naive, central memory, regulatory and stem cell-like memory CD4+ T cells with a panel that included CD45RO, CCR7, CD25, CD127, CD95 and CD27. Purity was above 95% for every sorted population. PBMCs were isolated right away by Lymphoprep density gradient centrifugation and were stained directly, without culture. Samples were stained and sorted in pairs, with one healthy donor and one patient per experiment, so that batch effects were minimized. The High Capacity cDNA Reverse Transcription Kit was used to reverse transcribe all of the isolated RNA, meaning that expressed TCRB transcripts were what got sequenced. Deep immunoSEQ sequencing was applied to naive, central memory and regulatory T cell samples, giving an average of roughly 3.6 million total reads per sample. Sorted cells were lysed in RLT buffer and RNA was extracted with DNase-treated RNeasy Micro or Mini kits, depending on cell number. Each cell subset was processed on its own to prevent cross-contamination, while patient and healthy donor samples were processed together. The immunoSEQ multiplex PCR was used to amplify TCRB sequences from cDNA, yielding 87-bp fragments that span the CDR3 region. Sequencing of the amplicons was done on the Illumina HiSeq platform. The source study handled its data this way. Synthetic template baselines were used to correct PCR bias computationally, reads within Hamming distance 2 were collapsed together, and singletons that could not be merged were discarded. Reads were aligned against IMGT so that V, D and J genes, CDR3 length and insertions or deletions at six rearrangement sites could be assigned. Within each subset, clonotype counts were normalized to sorted cell number, and only after that were true diversity and Gini coefficients computed with the tcR R package. Repertoire sharing was quantified using the overlap coefficient calculated on TCRB nucleotide sequences. Sourced from immuneACCESS, this table was stored by TCRdb with only in-frame sequences that have V and J called. A share of the clones is absent; for the studies checked, an unresolved V gene accounts for under half, and the remainder has no known explanation. V and J calls and clone size follow that table, whereas D and trimming were derived from the DNA. The sample table shows more than 150,000 clones, and approximately 9.1% are seen once. The top ten hold about 0.75% of the sample.

As to this clone: Which antigen it targets is not known. No per-base quality is available; no much larger clone lies one base away.

The V and J ends are trimmed by 8 bases and 4 bases, leaving 12 bases between them. The cysteine opens and the phenylalanine closes a CDR3 of 13 amino acids. Here the CDR3 DNA is all that survives: 39 bases in frame from base 1. Per the germline V gene, SNHLY is the CDR1 and FYNNEI is the CDR2. Sample: central memory CD4+ T cells from blood. The source of this sequence is a woman in her 30s with type 1 diabetes. The rearranged segments are TRBV2 and TRBJ2-1; the D gene is perhaps TRBD2, on 5 matching bases. The CDR3 in this case is CASQLGIYNEQFF. At the DNA level, the sequence is TGTGCCAGCCAACTAGGGATATACAATGAGCAGTTCTTC.